This T cell receptor beta chain is from a study of PD-L1 blockade in urothelial cancer. The overall study: Median T cell yield from blood was 120,000 to 150,000.

Only in-frame clones appear in the TCRdb table, and some are missing; sequencing was by immunoSEQ multiplex PCR. The repertoire has tens of thousands of clones, about 90% of them found once; the top ten carry more than 3%. CDR3 size: 17 residues. Germline loops: CDR1 SGHNT, CDR2 YYREEE (reference sequence). J gave up 2 bases and V 2 bases, and 5 bases lay outside the gene matches. The specimen was PBMCs, collected around atezolizumab (anti-PD-L1) treatment. This chain joins TRBV5-4 and TRBJ1-4, with TRBD1 matching 11 bases. This clonotype was obtained from a man in his fifties or sixties with urothelial cancer. CDR3 sequence: CASSLFRDRGTNEKLFF. In DNA, the CDR3 is TGTGCCAGCAGCTTATTCCGGGACAGGGGGACTAATGAAAAACTGTTTTTT.